This T cell receptor (beta chain) was sequenced for a study of blood T cell repertoires in COVID-19. Study-level background: Specimens from acute and convalescent COVID-19 originated in the United States, Italy and Spain. Nucleic acid was either cDNA or gDNA, and it came from T cells, B-cell-depleted T cells, or PBMCs.

TCRdb's table, derived via immunoSEQ multiplex PCR, lists solely in-frame clones and lacks some. The table shows roughly 100,000 clones, with 89% occurring only once. This CDR3 has 14 residues. Germline CDR1 is MNHNY and CDR2 is SVGAGI (reference sequence). V lost 6 bases and J lost 2; bases outside the gene matches: 3. The rearrangement joins TRBV6-6 to TRBJ2-1; 8 bases align to TRBD1. The TCR originated in a woman aged 80 or older in a cohort sampled during active COVID-19. The sequenced sample was peripheral blood. The CDR3 nucleotides are TGTGCCAGCAGGCCGGGACAGGCCTACAATGAGCAGTTCTTC. This sequence encodes CASRPGQAYNEQFF.